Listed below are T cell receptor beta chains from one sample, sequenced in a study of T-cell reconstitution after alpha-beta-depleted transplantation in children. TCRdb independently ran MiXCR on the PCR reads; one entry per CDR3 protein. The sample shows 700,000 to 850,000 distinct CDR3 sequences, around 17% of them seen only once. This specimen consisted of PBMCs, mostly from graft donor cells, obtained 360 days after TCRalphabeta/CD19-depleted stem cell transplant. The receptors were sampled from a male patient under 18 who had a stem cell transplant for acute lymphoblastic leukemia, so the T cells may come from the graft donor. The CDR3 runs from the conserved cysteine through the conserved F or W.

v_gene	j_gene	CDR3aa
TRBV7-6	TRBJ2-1	CVSSAWGLAGLSSYNEQFF
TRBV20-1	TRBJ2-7	CSVEPAASYEQYF
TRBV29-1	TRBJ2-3	CSASISWTGDTQYF
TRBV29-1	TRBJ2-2	CSEDGLAEPWELFF
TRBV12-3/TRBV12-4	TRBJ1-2	CASSYWTANYGYTF
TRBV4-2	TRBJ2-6	CASSQERVAAGANVLTF
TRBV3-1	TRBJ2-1	CASSRLVRSYNEQFF
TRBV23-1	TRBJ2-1	CASRDRFSINEQFF
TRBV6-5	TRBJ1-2	CASSLGRRDYGYTF
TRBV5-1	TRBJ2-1	CASSFGLRGGGDNEQFF
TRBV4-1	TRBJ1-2	CASSHGSFGKTPNYGYTF
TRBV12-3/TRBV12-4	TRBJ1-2	CASSPQGIYGYTF
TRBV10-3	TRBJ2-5	CAPGGPRDQTQYF
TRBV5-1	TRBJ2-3	CASSLIPGGRRTATDTQYF
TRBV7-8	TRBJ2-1	CASSPHETPGLAGSHEQFF
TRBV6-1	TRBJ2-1	CASIVAQGGYNEQFF
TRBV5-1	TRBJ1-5	CASSRGEYGNQPQHF
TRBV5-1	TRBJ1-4	CASSLWGGGDEKLFF
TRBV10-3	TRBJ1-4	CAISDRLDRGSAKLFF
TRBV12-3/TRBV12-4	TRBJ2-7	CASRTGAPYEQYF
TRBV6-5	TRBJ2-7	CASSYSKTRGYEQYF
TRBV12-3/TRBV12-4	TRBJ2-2	CASIERGGSGELFF
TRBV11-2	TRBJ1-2	CASSLARTAVDGYTF
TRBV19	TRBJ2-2	CASSGRRNTGELFF
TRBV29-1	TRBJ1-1	CSVEDLGTEAFF
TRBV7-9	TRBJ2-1	CASSFRGNNEQFF
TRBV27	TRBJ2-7	CASSPWTGSHEQYF
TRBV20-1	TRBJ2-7	CSANGQALTYEQYF
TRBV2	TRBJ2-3	CARLFLAGGTDTQYF
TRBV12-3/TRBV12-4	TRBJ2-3	CASRPGLASDTQYF
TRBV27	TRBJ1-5	CASSSDGGSNQPQHF
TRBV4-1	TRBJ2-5	CASSQLTLAGGPKDRETQYF
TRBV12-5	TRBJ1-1	CASGYDMNTEAFF
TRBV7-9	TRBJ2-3	CASRTAGVASDTQYF
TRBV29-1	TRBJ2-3	CSVSGDSKSQYF
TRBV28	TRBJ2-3	CASSFEYGANTQTTDTQYF
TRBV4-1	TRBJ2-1	CASSHPSDSTSPQRYNEQFF
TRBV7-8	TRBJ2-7	CASSTRADRAQYF
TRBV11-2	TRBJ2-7	CASSLVSAVPYEQYF
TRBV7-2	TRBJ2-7	CASSLVSFRSYEQYF